One sample yielded the 24 T cell receptor beta chains listed below, sequenced in a study of vaccination effects on CD4 cells after COVID-19. Clones were read by immunoSEQ multiplex PCR, and TCRdb kept only the in-frame ones, dropping some. Of under 50,000 clones in the sample, about 70% were seen once. The antigens of these receptors remain unknown. Around day 10 of culture, CD4+ T cells were separated out. Here the sequenced sample was CD4+ T cells from PBMCs cultured without peptide, taken before COVID-19 vaccination. These receptors all come from a human donor who had a prior SARS-CoV-2 infection.

V and J are TRBV7-9 and TRBJ1-4, with TRBD1 identical over 7 bases. The V and J ends lost 2 bases and 5 bases, in that order; junction bases with no gene match: 5. Germline CDR1 is SEHNR and CDR2 is FQNEAQ (reference sequence). This CDR3 is built from 15 residues. This CDR3 is CASSLWTGGNEKLFF. The CDR3 bases are TGTGCCAGCAGCTTATGGACAGGAGGAAATGAAAAACTGTTTTTT.

The chain has TRBV27 and TRBJ2-7, with 7 nucleotides matching TRBD1. Germline loops: CDR1 MNHEY, CDR2 SMNVEV (reference sequence). The CDR3 has 16 amino acids. The V and J ends lost 1 base and 6 bases, in that order; junction bases with no gene match: 12. The CDR3 protein is CASSLWTPTGPFEQYF. As DNA, the CDR3 is TGTGCCAGCAGTTTATGGACCCCGACAGGGCCGTTCGAGCAGTACTTC.

The V call is TRBV27, the J call TRBJ2-1; D is unresolved. This CDR3 spans 14 amino acids. The V gene lost 3 bases and the J gene lost 0 bases, with 6 bases spanning the gap. Germline-derived CDR1 and CDR2 are MNHEY and SMNVEV (reference sequence). The CDR3 is CASSLLFSYNEQFF. The CDR3 DNA follows: TGTGCCAGCAGTTTGCTCTTCTCCTACAATGAGCAGTTCTTC.

This rearrangement joins TRBV5-1 to TRBJ2-6, with 7 bases fitting TRBD2. With 7 bases clipped from V and 4 bases from J, the junction kept 8 bases outside the gene matches. This CDR3 has 15 residues. Per germline, CDR1 SGHRS and CDR2 YFSETQ. Here the CDR3 DNA reads TGCGCCAGCGGGGGGGAAGGTTCCGGGGCCAACGTCCTGACTTTC. Amino acid sequence: CASGGEGSGANVLTF.

The chain employs TRBV18 and TRBJ2-6; TRBD1 matches at 8 bases. Trimming took 6 bases from V and 0 from J; bases not matched to a gene: 10. CDR3 length: 18 amino acids. In germline, CDR1 is KGHSH, CDR2 LQKENI. CDR3 protein: CASSTLTGASSGANVLTF. The CDR3 DNA follows: TGTGCCAGCTCGACGTTGACAGGGGCGAGCTCTGGGGCCAACGTCCTGACTTTC.

The chain carries TRBV2 and TRBJ2-6; D possibly uses TRBD1 or TRBD2 (5 bases each). The V end was cut by 0 bases, the J end by 0 bases, with 15 bases between. The CDR3 runs 19 residues. Per the germline V gene, CDR1 is SNHLY and CDR2 is FYNNEI. This CDR3 reads CASSEALGTAASGANVLTF. CDR3 DNA sequence: TGTGCCAGCAGTGAAGCGCTTGGGACCGCGGCCTCTGGGGCCAACGTCCTGACTTTC.

This chain links TRBV5-1 with TRBJ1-2; 8 bases are a match to TRBD1. The J segment lost 2 bases and the V segment lost 4 bases, leaving 10 bases of the junction unmatched. Germline-derived CDR1 and CDR2 are SGHRS and YFSETQ. The CDR3 runs to 16 residues. CDR3 sequence reads: CASSVIPGTGNYGYTF. The CDR3 DNA follows: TGCGCCAGCAGCGTAATTCCCGGGACAGGAAACTATGGCTACACCTTC.

V is TRBV5-1 and J is TRBJ1-1; D uncertain. The CDR3 extends over 13 amino acids. Per the germline V gene, CDR1 is SGHRS and CDR2 is YFSETQ. Trimming removed 2 bases from V and 2 bases from J, with 7 bases in between. The CDR3 loop is CASSFGGNTEAFF. The CDR3 coding sequence is TGCGCCAGCAGCTTCGGCGGCAACACTGAAGCTTTCTTT.

V gene TRBV7-8 combines with J gene TRBJ2-7; 7 nucleotides align to TRBD2. V lost 5 bases, J lost 1 base, and 8 bases stayed unmatched. This CDR3 is 15 amino acids long. Germline-derived CDR1 and CDR2 are SGHVS and FQNEAQ. The CDR3 sequence: CASSPFKRDSYEQYF. CDR3 sequence (DNA): TGTGCCAGCAGCCCATTCAAGCGGGATTCCTACGAGCAGTACTTC.

The chain has TRBV30 and TRBJ2-7; D is unresolved. Trimming removed 0 bases from V and 0 bases from J, with 3 bases in between. The CDR3 runs 12 residues. Germline lookup yields CDR1 GTSNPN and CDR2 SVGIG (reference sequence). For the CDR3, the DNA is TGTGCCTGGAGTGTTAACTCCTACGAGCAGTACTTC. It is translated as CAWSVNSYEQYF.

The chain couples TRBV6-5 to TRBJ2-3; D is uncertain. The CDR3 extends over 13 amino acids. Germline V gives CDR1 MNHEY, CDR2 SVGAGI. The V end was cut by 5 bases, the J end by 0 bases, with 6 bases between. The DNA for the CDR3 is TGTGCCAGCAGTCAGCCTAGCACAGATACGCAGTATTTT. This gives the protein CASSQPSTDTQYF.

The chain carries TRBV7-9 and TRBJ2-1, with 7 bases identical to TRBD2. CDR1 SEHNR and CDR2 FQNEAQ come from the germline V gene (reference sequence). The trim removed 5 bases at V and 0 bases at J, leaving 7 bases unmatched. The CDR3 has 16 residues. The CDR3 reads CASSILAASSYNEQFF. In nucleotides, the CDR3 is TGTGCCAGCAGCATTCTAGCGGCTAGCTCCTACAATGAGCAGTTCTTC. Filled out from reference TRBV7-9 and TRBJ2-1, the complete variable domain reads DTGVSQNPRHKITKRGQNVTFRCDPISEHNRLYWYRQTLGQGPEFLTYFQNEAQLEKSRLLSDRFSAERPKGSFSTLEIQRTEQGDSAMYLCASSILAASSYNEQFFGPGTRLTVL.

V gene TRBV25-1 combines with J gene TRBJ2-7, with D unclear. V was clipped by 4 bases and J by 2 bases, with 12 bases between them. The V gene's germline CDR1 is MGHDK and CDR2 SYGVNS. The CDR3 has 14 residues. CDR3 amino acids: CASSAISGPYEQYF. CDR3 coding DNA: TGTGCCAGCAGTGCAATCAGTGGCCCCTACGAGCAGTACTTC.

This chain joins TRBV2 and TRBJ1-5; TRBD1 matches at 7 bases. The CDR3 runs 11 residues. Trimming took 4 bases from V and 16 from J; bases not matched to a gene: 7. The germline V gene encodes CDR1 SNHLY and CDR2 FYNNEI. The CDR3, as DNA: TGTGCCAGCAGTGGAGACAGGGTCGCCCATTTT. Protein: CASSGDRVAHF.

V usage is TRBV27 and J usage is TRBJ2-5, with 7 bases that match TRBD2. The CDR3 loop spans 15 amino acids. J was trimmed by 2 bases and V by 5 bases; bases with no gene match: 8. Germline CDR1 and CDR2: MNHEY and SMNVEV (reference sequence). For the CDR3, the DNA is TGTGCCAGCAGTCCCAGACTAGCATTACAAGAGACCCAGTACTTC. It encodes CASSPRLALQETQYF.

The chain recombines TRBV28 with TRBJ2-1; 9 bases fit TRBD2. Germline-derived CDR1 and CDR2 are MDHEN and SYDVKM. The CDR3 is 16 amino acids. V shed 6 bases, J shed 7 bases, and the junction held 13 bases outside the gene matches. The CDR3: CASSSADSAGGNEQFF. The CDR3 region has the DNA TGTGCCAGCAGCAGCGCCGACTCCGCGGGGGGGAATGAGCAGTTCTTC.

This chain uses TRBV5-6 with TRBJ1-1; D is unresolved. The CDR3 runs 14 residues. Trimming shortened V by 0 bases and J by 3 bases, and 9 bases separated the two germline ends. Germline V gene lookup returns CDR1 SGHDT and CDR2 YYEEEE. For the CDR3, the DNA is TGTGCCAGCAGCTTGGTCAATCTGTACACTGAAGCTTTCTTT. Its protein is CASSLVNLYTEAFF.

This sequence joins TRBV5-6 and TRBJ2-5, with D uncertain. The CDR3 consists of 13 residues. The V gene's germline CDR1 is SGHDT and CDR2 YYEEEE. V was trimmed by 4 bases and J by 4 bases, leaving 11 bases between them. In DNA form, the CDR3 reads TGTGCCAGCAGCCCAGTGGGCACAGAGACCCAGTACTTC. It yields the protein CASSPVGTETQYF.

The genes are TRBV5-6 and TRBJ2-1; D is uncertain. V gave up 1 base and J gave up 0 bases, with 8 bases separating them. CDR3 length: 15 residues. The V gene's germline CDR1 is SGHDT and CDR2 YYEEEE. The CDR3 DNA follows: TGTGCCAGCAGCTTGACGGTTAGCTCCTACAATGAGCAGTTCTTC. Translation: CASSLTVSSYNEQFF.

The gene calls are TRBV19 and TRBJ1-1, with TRBD1 identical over 8 bases. The germline V gene encodes CDR1 LNHDA and CDR2 SQIVND (reference sequence). The CDR3 extends over 13 amino acids. Trimming at V came to 7 bases and at J to 9 bases, leaving 10 bases not matched to a gene. The CDR3 loop is CASTSYQGAQAFF. DNA of the CDR3: TGTGCCAGTACCTCATATCAGGGGGCCCAAGCTTTCTTT.

V and J are TRBV18 and TRBJ1-5; D may be TRBD1 (5 bases). V was clipped by 4 bases and J by 9 bases, with 10 bases between them. Per the germline V gene, CDR1 is KGHSH and CDR2 is LQKENI. CDR3 length equals 12 residues. The DNA of the CDR3 is TGTGCCAGCTCACTGGGTCAGGGGCCCCAGCATTTT. Translating it yields CASSLGQGPQHF.

This clone was seen a handful of times. The chain combines TRBV4-3 with TRBJ2-3; D gene unclear. The CDR3 has 14 residues. Trimming cost V 1 base and J 0 bases, with 5 bases left between them. Germline V gene lookup returns CDR1 LGHNA and CDR2 YSLEER. The CDR3 nucleotides are TGCGCCAGCAGCCAAGCAGACAGCACAGATACGCAGTATTTT. Protein product: CASSQADSTDTQYF.

This sequence joins TRBV18 and TRBJ2-5; TRBD2 matches 13 bases. The V and J ends lost 5 bases and 5 bases, in that order; junction bases with no gene match: 8. Per the germline V gene, CDR1 is KGHSH and CDR2 is LQKENI. The CDR3 runs 16 residues. In nucleotides, the CDR3 is TGTGCCAGCTCAAGCGGACTAGCGGGAGATGGGGAGACCCAGTACTTC. This gives the protein CASSSGLAGDGETQYF.

The chain has TRBV7-3 and TRBJ2-5, with D tentatively TRBD2 (5 bases). This CDR3 has 16 amino acids. Germline lookup yields CDR1 SGHTA and CDR2 FQGTGA. V was shortened by 0 bases and J by 2 bases, with 13 bases between the two germline ends. CDR3 region: CASSLTGSYGQETQYF. The DNA for the CDR3 is TGTGCCAGCAGCTTAACGGGGAGCTACGGACAAGAGACCCAGTACTTC.